This is a list of T cell receptor beta chains from one sample in a study of cytomegalovirus exposure and HLA in healthy donors. Clones were read by immunoSEQ multiplex PCR, and TCRdb kept only the in-frame ones, dropping some. The sample holds over 100,000 clones, 84% seen once. Sequenced sample: PBMCs. The origin of the receptors is a woman aged 18-30 years in good health and CMV-seropositive. Both conserved end residues are part of each CDR3. The D gene is left open where the match is weak. The size entry is marked missing in some rows and otherwise reads once, few, many or a size class.

J | V | size | D | CDR3 | DNA
TRBJ2-4 | TRBV20-1 | NA | TRBD1 | CSERQGDIQYF | TGCAGCGAGAGACAGGGCGACATTCAGTACTTC
TRBJ2-3 | TRBV29-1 | NA | NA | CSTGLQGDTQYF | TGCAGCACCGGCCTACAGGGCGATACGCAGTATTTT
TRBJ1-2 | TRBV6-5 | NA | NA | CASGDQGLGYTF | TGTGCCAGCGGAGACCAGGGACTTGGCTACACCTTC
TRBJ2-5 | TRBV5-4 | NA | NA | CASSLGVDRNQETQYF | TGTGCCAGCAGCTTGGGGGTGGACAGAAACCAAGAGACCCAGTACTTC
TRBJ2-2 | TRBV6-5 | NA | NA | CASNPSGGTGELFF | TGTGCCAGCAACCCCTCCGGGGGCACCGGGGAGCTGTTTTTT
TRBJ2-1 | TRBV5-8 | few | NA | CASSLLGLSGNEQFF | TGTGCCAGCAGCTTGCTTGGCTTGTCGGGCAATGAGCAGTTCTTC
TRBJ1-1 | TRBV28 | once | TRBD1 | CASRGTGRRTEAFF | TGTGCCAGCAGGGGGACAGGGCGAAGGACTGAAGCTTTCTTT
TRBJ2-3 | TRBV7-9 | NA | TRBD1 | CASSWTGQSTDTQYF | TGTGCCAGCAGCTGGACAGGACAAAGCACAGATACGCAGTATTTT
TRBJ2-3 | TRBV7-2 | NA | TRBD2 | CASSLSGAPDTQYF | TGTGCCAGCAGCTTGAGCGGGGCCCCAGATACGCAGTATTTT
TRBJ1-2 | TRBV9 | NA | NA | CASSFDPSFGPRGGYTF | TGTGCCAGCAGCTTTGACCCGAGCTTTGGCCCAAGAGGTGGCTACACCTTC
TRBJ2-7 | TRBV4-1 | NA | TRBD2 | CASSQGLAGTSYEQYF | TGCGCCAGCAGCCAAGGACTAGCGGGGACATCCTACGAGCAGTACTTC
TRBJ2-2 | TRBV5-1 | NA | TRBD1 | CASSPGGTGLFTGELFF | TGCGCCAGCAGCCCTGGAGGGACAGGTCTGTTCACCGGGGAGCTGTTTTTT
TRBJ1-6 | TRBV6-1 | NA | NA | CASSGSSYNSPLHF | TGTGCCAGCAGCGGGAGCTCCTATAATTCACCCCTCCACTTT
TRBJ2-5 | TRBV27 | NA | TRBD2 | CASSSSGGAGETQYF | TGTGCCAGCAGCTCTAGCGGGGGGGCCGGGGAGACCCAGTACTTC
TRBJ2-5 | TRBV19 | NA | NA | CASSQGEGTKTQYF | TGTGCCAGTAGTCAAGGGGAAGGAACGAAGACCCAGTACTTC
TRBJ2-3 | TRBV6-1 | NA | TRBD1 | CASSWDRGTDTQYF | TGTGCCAGCAGTTGGGACAGGGGGACAGATACGCAGTATTTT
TRBJ2-7 | TRBV7-9 | NA | TRBD2 | CASSLAAGESYEQYF | TGTGCCAGCAGCTTAGCGGCGGGGGAGTCCTACGAGCAGTACTTC
TRBJ2-3 | TRBV27 | NA | NA | CASRLTGIRTDTQYF | TGTGCCAGCAGGCTCACAGGGATACGCACAGATACGCAGTATTTT
TRBJ2-1 | TRBV19 | NA | NA | CASTRVVMDEQFF | TGTGCCAGTACCCGCGTGGTTATGGATGAGCAGTTCTTC
TRBJ2-1 | TRBV4-1 | NA | NA | CASSQGRASSYNEQFF | TGCGCCAGCAGCCAGGGCAGGGCTAGCTCCTACAATGAGCAGTTCTTC
TRBJ2-5 | TRBV29-1 | NA | TRBD2 | CSVASGGGETQYF | TGCAGCGTTGCGAGCGGGGGGGGCGAGACCCAGTACTTC
TRBJ2-4 | TRBV5-6 | NA | NA | CASSPLGPEGKNIQYF | TGTGCCAGCAGCCCGCTGGGCCCCGAGGGCAAAAACATTCAGTACTTC
TRBJ1-3 | TRBV7-2 | NA | NA | CASSQDSASGNTIYF | TGTGCCAGCAGCCAGGACTCAGCCTCTGGAAACACCATATATTTT
TRBJ1-2 | TRBV27 | NA | NA | CASSTRTSYYGYTF | TGTGCCAGCAGTACCCGAACGAGTTACTATGGCTACACCTTC
TRBJ2-7 | TRBV6-6 | NA | NA | CASRGAPTPYEQYF | TGTGCCAGCAGAGGGGCGCCGACACCCTACGAGCAGTACTTC
TRBJ2-1 | TRBV5-6 | NA | TRBD2 | CASSFGLAGNEQFF | TGTGCCAGCAGCTTTGGACTAGCCGGGAATGAGCAGTTCTTC
TRBJ2-3 | TRBV10-2 | NA | NA | CASSGWGDTDTQYF | TGCGCCAGCTCCGGTTGGGGGGACACAGATACGCAGTATTTT
TRBJ2-7 | TRBV5-1 | NA | TRBD1 | CASSLGQGVDEQYF | TGCGCCAGCAGCCTGGGACAGGGGGTAGACGAGCAGTACTTC
TRBJ2-4 | TRBV28 | NA | NA | CASLNRWMNIQYF | TGTGCCAGTTTAAACAGGTGGATGAACATTCAGTACTTC
TRBJ2-7 | TRBV27 | NA | NA | CASSFVAGNYEQYF | TGTGCCAGCAGTTTCGTCGCAGGCAACTACGAGCAGTACTTC
TRBJ2-3 | TRBV6-6 | NA | NA | CASSYPRGDTDTQYF | TGTGCCAGCAGTTACCCCAGGGGGGACACAGATACGCAGTATTTT
TRBJ2-5 | TRBV15 | once | TRBD2 | CATSRATGGHDKTQYF | TGTGCCACCAGCAGAGCGACGGGGGGGCATGACAAGACCCAGTACTTC